The sequence of this T cell receptor beta chain was determined in a study of PD-1 blockade in classical Hodgkin lymphoma. Study-level points and caveats: Before treatment, complete responders showed about the same diversity as newly diagnosed patients. Newly diagnosed patients were said to have less baseline TCR diversity than healthy donors did.

V was shortened by 0 bases and J by 0 bases, with 8 bases between the two germline ends. Germline V lookup: CDR1 SNHLY, CDR2 FYNNEI. The CDR3 has 16 amino acids. Sequencing was performed with immunoSEQ multiplex PCR; in TCRdb, only in-frame clones are kept and a portion is missing. The sample lists around 90,000 clones, around four fifths occurring once. Indicated time point: cycle 4 day 1 (C4D1), after around six weeks of nivolumab. Every patient had relapsed following autologous stem cell transplantation, and cohorts differed in brentuximab vedotin exposure. The count of this clone is one. Antigen: not known.

Sequencing was performed on peripheral blood mononuclear cells (PBMCs), taken before the fourth cycle of nivolumab. This chain uses TRBV2 with TRBJ2-2, with D perhaps matching TRBD1 or TRBD2 (5 bases each). This clonotype was obtained from a human donor with classical Hodgkin lymphoma. The chain's CDR3 is CASSEAWGTNTGELFF. The DNA of the CDR3 is TGTGCCAGCAGTGAAGCGTGGGGGACGAACACCGGGGAGCTGTTTTTT.